The clone carrying this T cell receptor beta chain was seen a few times. MiXCR, run by TCRdb on the 5' RACE reads, gives a single entry per CDR3 protein. The repertoire holds about 340,000 distinct CDR3 sequences, 15% to 20% seen once, with about 22% in the top ten. The data were obtained in a study of T-cell memory formation after mild COVID-19. As for the study in general: Each donor largely had its own TCR clusters.

Germline V gene data show CDR1 as SGHRS and CDR2 as YFSETQ. The CDR3 sequence is 16 residues long. Trimming left V 0 bases short and J 4 bases short, with 15 bases between. The chain couples TRBV5-1 to TRBJ2-3; weak D call: TRBD2 (7 bases). The sequencing input was PBMCs or a T cell subset sorted from them (not recorded which). The receptor was derived from a man between 18 and 29 years old who had mild COVID-19 (a few samples of this study predate the infection). Cell type and time point are not known. CDR3 region: CASSLDRGGKADTQYF. For the CDR3, the DNA is TGCGCCAGCAGCTTGGATAGGGGGGGAAAGGCAGATACGCAGTATTTT.